This T cell receptor (beta chain) was obtained from a study of shared clonotypes between healthy human individuals. General observations from the study: When compared with the clonotypes that were shared by all four sorted-subset donors, the non-shared clonotypes turned out to have lower generation probabilities.

Assay used: immunoSEQ multiplex PCR; TCRdb lists only in-frame clones, some missing. This table has about a million clones, 77% appearing once. Germline CDR1 reads MDHEN; CDR2 reads SYDVKM. The CDR3 spans 16 residues. J gave up 9 bases and V 7 bases, and 16 bases lay outside the gene matches. Concerning this clone: Its target is not known.

Healthy adults negative for HIV, lacking recent acute infections or vaccinations, served as donors. The sequence was collected from a man younger than 35 in good health. Some clones in this sample may be carry-over from other donors' samples. This chain connects TRBV28 to TRBJ2-7; TRBD1 matches 12 bases. Material for sequencing was memory CD4+ T cells from PBMCs. Noted subset: CD45RA-negative fraction. In DNA, the CDR3 is TGTGCCAGCACGACCTTGGGGACAGGGGGCGGGTTAGGGCAGTACTTC. Protein: CASTTLGTGGGLGQYF.